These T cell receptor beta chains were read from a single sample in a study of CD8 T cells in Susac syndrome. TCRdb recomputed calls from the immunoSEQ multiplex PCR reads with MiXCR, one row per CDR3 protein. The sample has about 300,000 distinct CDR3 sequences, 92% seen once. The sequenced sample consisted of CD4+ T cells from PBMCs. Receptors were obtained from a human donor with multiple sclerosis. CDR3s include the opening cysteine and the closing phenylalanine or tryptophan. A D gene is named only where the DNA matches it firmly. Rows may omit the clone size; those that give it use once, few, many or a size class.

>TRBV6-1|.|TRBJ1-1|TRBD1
CASRDSGTENTEAFF
TGTGCCAGCAGAGATTCCGGGACAGAAAACACTGAAGCTTTCTTT
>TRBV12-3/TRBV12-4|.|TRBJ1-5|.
CASSLARGEWGNQPQHF
TGTGCCAGCAGTTTAGCGCGAGGGGAATGGGGCAATCAGCCCCAGCATTTT
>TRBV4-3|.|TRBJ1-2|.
CASSQEPREDGYTF
TGCGCCAGCAGCCAAGAACCCAGGGAGGATGGCTACACCTTC
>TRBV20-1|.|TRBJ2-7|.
CSARVSGSYYEQYF
TGCAGTGCTAGAGTTTCAGGGAGCTACTACGAGCAGTACTTC
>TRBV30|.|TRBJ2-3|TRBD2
CATGTSSTDTQYF
TGTGCAACAGGGACTAGCAGCACAGATACGCAGTATTTT
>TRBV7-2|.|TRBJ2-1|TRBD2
CASSFPSGSRSNEQFF
TGTGCCAGCAGCTTCCCCAGCGGGAGTAGGAGCAATGAGCAGTTCTTC
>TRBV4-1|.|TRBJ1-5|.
CATDVGAQPQHF
TGCGCCACCGACGTGGGAGCTCAGCCCCAGCATTTT
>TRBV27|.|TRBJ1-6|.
CASRRQNNSPLHF
TGTGCCAGCAGGCGGCAAAATAATTCACCCCTCCACTTT
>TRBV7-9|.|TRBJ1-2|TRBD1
CASSPSGTGHGYTF
TGTGCCAGCAGCCCCTCCGGGACAGGTCATGGCTACACCTTC
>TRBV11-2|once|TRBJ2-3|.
CASSLMRVETDTQYF
TGTGCCAGCAGCCTAATGAGGGTAGAAACAGATACGCAGTATTTT
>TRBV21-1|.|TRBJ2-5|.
CASSKPSGGAKETQYF
TGTGCCAGCAGCAAACCCAGCGGGGGGGCCAAAGAGACCCAGTACTTC
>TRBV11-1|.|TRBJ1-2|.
CASSPTRVGGYTF
TGTGCCAGCAGCCCGACCCGGGTGGGCGGCTACACCTTC
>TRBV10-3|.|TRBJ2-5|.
CAINHRSQRETQYF
TGTGCCATCAACCACAGGTCCCAGCGAGAGACCCAGTACTTC
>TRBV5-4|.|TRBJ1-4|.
CASSMDSTTNEKLFF
TGTGCCAGCAGCATGGACAGTACAACTAATGAAAAACTGTTTTTT
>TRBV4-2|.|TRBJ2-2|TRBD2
CASTRLAGGTGELFF
TGTGCCAGCACCAGACTAGCGGGAGGAACCGGGGAGCTGTTTTTT
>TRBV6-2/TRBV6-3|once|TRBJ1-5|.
CASSNPDQPQHF
TGTGCCAGCAGCAACCCGGATCAGCCCCAGCATTTT
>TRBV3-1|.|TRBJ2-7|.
CASSQEGNSYEQYF
TGTGCCAGCAGCCAAGAAGGCAACTCCTACGAGCAGTACTTC
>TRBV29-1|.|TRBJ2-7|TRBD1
CSVDPGQGDEQYF
TGCAGCGTTGACCCCGGACAGGGCGACGAGCAGTACTTC
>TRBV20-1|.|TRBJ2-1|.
CSARGAEEQLF
TGCAGTGCTAGAGGGGCGGAAGAGCAGCTCTTC
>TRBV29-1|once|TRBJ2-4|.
CSVEEALNIQYF
TGCAGCGTTGAAGAGGCGTTAAACATTCAGTACTTC
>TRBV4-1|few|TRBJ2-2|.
CASSQVAQKNTGELFF
TGCGCCAGCAGCCAAGTTGCTCAGAAAAACACCGGGGAGCTGTTTTTT
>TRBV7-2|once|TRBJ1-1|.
CASSLVPLTEAFF
TGTGCCAGCAGCTTAGTCCCCCTGACTGAAGCTTTCTTT
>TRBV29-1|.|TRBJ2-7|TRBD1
CSVEGQGIYEQYF
TGCAGCGTTGAGGGACAGGGGATCTACGAGCAGTACTTC
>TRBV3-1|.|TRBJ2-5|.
CASSHRGPQGETQYF
TGTGCCAGCAGCCATAGAGGCCCCCAGGGAGAGACCCAGTACTTC
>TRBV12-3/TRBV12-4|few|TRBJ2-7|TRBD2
CASSLLAGAYEQYF
TGTGCCAGCAGTTTACTAGCGGGGGCCTACGAGCAGTACTTC
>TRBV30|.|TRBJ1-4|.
CAWNAVREGELFF
TGTGCCTGGAACGCGGTGAGGGAAGGAGAACTGTTTTTT
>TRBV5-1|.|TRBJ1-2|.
CASSLDREVYGYTF
TGCGCCAGCAGCTTGGACAGGGAGGTCTATGGCTACACCTTC
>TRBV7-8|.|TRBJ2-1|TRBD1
CASSADREYNEQFF
TGTGCCAGCAGCGCGGACAGGGAGTACAATGAGCAGTTCTTC
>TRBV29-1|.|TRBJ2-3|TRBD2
CSVTASGSADTQYF
TGCAGCGTTACCGCTAGCGGGAGTGCAGATACGCAGTATTTT
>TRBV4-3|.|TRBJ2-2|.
CASSQEWGINTGELFF
TGCGCCAGCAGCCAAGAATGGGGGATTAACACCGGGGAGCTGTTTTTT
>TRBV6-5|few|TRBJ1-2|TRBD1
CASSYLDRGASGYTF
TGTGCCAGCAGTTACCTCGACAGGGGGGCGAGCGGCTACACCTTC
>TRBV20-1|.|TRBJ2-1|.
CSAIRRGFYNEQFF
TGCAGTGCTATACGCAGGGGCTTCTACAATGAGCAGTTCTTC
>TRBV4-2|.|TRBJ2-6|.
CASSQSTGSAGANVLTF
TGTGCCAGCAGCCAGTCCACAGGATCCGCGGGGGCCAACGTCCTGACTTTC
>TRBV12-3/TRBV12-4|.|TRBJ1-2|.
CASSLVSFGGYTF
TGTGCCAGCAGTTTAGTCAGCTTCGGAGGCTACACCTTC
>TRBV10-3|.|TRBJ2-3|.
CAISVGAADTQYF
TGTGCCATCAGTGTAGGGGCGGCAGATACGCAGTATTTT
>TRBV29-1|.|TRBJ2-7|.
CSVSLAQLSSEQYF
TGCAGCGTCTCCCTAGCCCAACTTTCATCCGAGCAGTACTTC
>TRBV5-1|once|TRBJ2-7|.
CASSSGTREQYF
TGCGCCAGCAGCTCTGGGACGCGCGAGCAGTACTTC